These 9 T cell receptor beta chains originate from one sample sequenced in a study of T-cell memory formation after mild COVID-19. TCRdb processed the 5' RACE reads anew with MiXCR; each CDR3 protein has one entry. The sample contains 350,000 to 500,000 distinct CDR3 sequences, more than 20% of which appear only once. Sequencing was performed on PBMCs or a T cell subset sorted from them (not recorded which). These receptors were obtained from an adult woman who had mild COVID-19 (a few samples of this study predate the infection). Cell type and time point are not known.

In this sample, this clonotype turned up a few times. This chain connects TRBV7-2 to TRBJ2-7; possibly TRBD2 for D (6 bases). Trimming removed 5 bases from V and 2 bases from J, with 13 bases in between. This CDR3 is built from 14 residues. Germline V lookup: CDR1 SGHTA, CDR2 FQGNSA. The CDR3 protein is CASSPPGVTYEQYF. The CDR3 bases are TGTGCCAGCAGCCCGCCGGGAGTGACCTACGAGCAGTACTTC.

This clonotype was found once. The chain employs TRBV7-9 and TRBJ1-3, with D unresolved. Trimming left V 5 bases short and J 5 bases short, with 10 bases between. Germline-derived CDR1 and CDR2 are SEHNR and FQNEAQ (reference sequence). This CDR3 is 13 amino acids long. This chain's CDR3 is CASSPDGRNTIYF. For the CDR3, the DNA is TGTGCCAGCAGCCCGGACGGCCGAAACACCATATATTTT.

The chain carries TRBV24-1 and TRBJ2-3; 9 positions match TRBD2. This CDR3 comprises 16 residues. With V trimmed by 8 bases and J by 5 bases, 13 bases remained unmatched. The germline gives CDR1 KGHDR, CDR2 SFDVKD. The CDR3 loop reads CATKAPLGSGRDTQYF. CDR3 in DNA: TGTGCCACCAAGGCGCCTTTAGGTAGCGGGAGAGATACGCAGTATTTT.

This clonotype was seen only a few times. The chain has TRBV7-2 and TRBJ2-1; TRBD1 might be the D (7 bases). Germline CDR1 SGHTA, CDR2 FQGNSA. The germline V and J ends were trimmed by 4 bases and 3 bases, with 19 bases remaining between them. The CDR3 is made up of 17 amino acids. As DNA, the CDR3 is TGTGCCAGCAGCTCCAGGGGGAGGAGCGGGTTCTACAATGAGCAGTTCTTC. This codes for CASSSRGRSGFYNEQFF.

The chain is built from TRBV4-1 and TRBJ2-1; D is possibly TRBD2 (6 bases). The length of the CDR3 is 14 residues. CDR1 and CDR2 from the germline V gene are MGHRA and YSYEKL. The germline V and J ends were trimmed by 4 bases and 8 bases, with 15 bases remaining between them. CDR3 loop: CASSRTARGDEQFF. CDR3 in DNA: TGCGCCAGCAGCCGCACCGCGCGGGGCGATGAGCAGTTCTTC.

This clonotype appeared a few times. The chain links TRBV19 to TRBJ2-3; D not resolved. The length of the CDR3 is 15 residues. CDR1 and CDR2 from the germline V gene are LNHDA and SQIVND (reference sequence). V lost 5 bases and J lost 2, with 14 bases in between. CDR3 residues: CASSSAVADTDTQYF. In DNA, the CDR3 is TGTGCCAGTAGTTCGGCGGTCGCAGACACAGATACGCAGTATTTT. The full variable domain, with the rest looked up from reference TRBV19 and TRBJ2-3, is DGGITQSPKYLFRKEGQNVTLSCEQNLNHDAMYWYRQDPGQGLRLIYYSQIVNDFQKGDIAEGYSVSREKKESFPLTVTSAQKNPTAFYLCASSSAVADTDTQYFGPGTRLTVL.

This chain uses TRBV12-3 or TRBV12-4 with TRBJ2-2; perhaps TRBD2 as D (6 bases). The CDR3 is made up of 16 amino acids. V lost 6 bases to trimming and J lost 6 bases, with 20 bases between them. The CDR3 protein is CASRSPRQGGAGELFF. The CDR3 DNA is TGTGCCAGCAGATCCCCCAGGCAGGGCGGGGCCGGGGAGCTGTTTTTT.

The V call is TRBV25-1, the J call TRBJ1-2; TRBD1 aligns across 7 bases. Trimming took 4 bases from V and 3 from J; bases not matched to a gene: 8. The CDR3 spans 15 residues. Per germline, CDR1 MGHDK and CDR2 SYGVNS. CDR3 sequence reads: CASSAWDSSYYGYTF. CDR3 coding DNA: TGTGCCAGCAGTGCTTGGGACAGTTCATACTATGGCTACACCTTC.

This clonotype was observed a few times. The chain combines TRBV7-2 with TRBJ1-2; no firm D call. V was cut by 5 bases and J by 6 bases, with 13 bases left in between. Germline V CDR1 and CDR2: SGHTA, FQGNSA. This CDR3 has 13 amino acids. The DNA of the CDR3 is TGTGCCAGCAGCCACCCCGGAGTGCATGGCTACACCTTC. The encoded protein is CASSHPGVHGYTF.